This T cell receptor (beta chain) is drawn from a study of T cell changes during pregnancy in multiple sclerosis. This clone was seen once. CDR3 length: 18 residues. V trimming: 5 bases; J trimming: 0 bases; junction bases outside the gene matches: 6. Assay used: immunoSEQ multiplex PCR; TCRdb lists only in-frame clones, some missing. There are approximately 35,000 clones in the sample; 85% to 95% occur only once, and over 1% lies in the top ten. The sequenced sample consisted of PBMCs (not recorded whether the cells were cultured). The clonotype comes from a female donor with multiple sclerosis, enrolled in a pregnancy study. V usage is TRBV23-1 and J usage is TRBJ2-1, with 14 bases that match TRBD2. TRBV23-1 is marked as an open reading frame, function uncertain. CDR3 region: CASSSKTSGRASYNEQFF. The CDR3 nucleotides read TGCGCCAGCAGTTCGAAGACTAGCGGGAGGGCCTCCTACAATGAGCAGTTCTTC.